This is a list of T cell receptor beta chains from one sample in a study of patients and donors after allogeneic stem cell transplantation. TCRdb re-called the RT-PCR reads with MiXCR, one entry per CDR3 protein. The sample consists of some 960,000 distinct CDR3 sequences, roughly 18% of them appearing once. Sequenced sample: blood, either unsorted or a sorted T cell fraction (not recorded which). All receptors derive from a human donor who was either an allogeneic HSCT recipient or a stem cell or donor lymphocyte infusion donor (not recorded which). It is not recorded whose cells these are; they may come from a transplant donor. Both conserved end residues are part of each CDR3. Fields, in order: J gene, D gene, V gene, clone size, CDR3 DNA, CDR3 protein. A D gene is named only where the DNA matches it firmly. Only some rows state a clone size, as once, few, many or a class for expanded clones.

J: TRBJ2-3; D: TRBD2; V: TRBV20-1; size: many; DNA: TGCAGTGCTAGAGCCGGGACTAGCGGGATCACAGATACGCAGTATTTT; CDR3: CSARAGTSGITDTQYF
J: TRBJ2-2; D: TRBD2; V: TRBV29-1; size: -; DNA: TGCAGCGTTGTAGGGACTAGCTATAACACCGGGGAGCTGTTTTTT; CDR3: CSVVGTSYNTGELFF
J: TRBJ2-1; D: TRBD1; V: TRBV20-1; size: -; DNA: TGCAGTGCAACGGCCGGACAGGGGCTTTACAATGAGCAGTTCTTC; CDR3: CSATAGQGLYNEQFF
J: TRBJ2-1; D: -; V: TRBV29-1; size: few; DNA: TGCAGCGTTGATGGGGGAGTGAATAATGAGCAGTTCTTC; CDR3: CSVDGGVNNEQFF
J: TRBJ2-7; D: -; V: TRBV5-5; size: -; DNA: TGTGCCAGCAGCCTCCCCTACGCGGTCATTGAATTCTCCTACGAGCAGTACTTC; CDR3: CASSLPYAVIEFSYEQYF
J: TRBJ2-7; D: TRBD1; V: TRBV20-1; size: few; DNA: TGCAGTGCCCAACTAGGACAGGGGGACGAGCAGTACTTC; CDR3: CSAQLGQGDEQYF
J: TRBJ2-2; D: -; V: TRBV7-7; size: -; DNA: TGTGCTAGCGAGGCGGGGAACACCGGGGAGCTGTTTTTT; CDR3: CASEAGNTGELFF
J: TRBJ2-6; D: TRBD1; V: TRBV12-3/TRBV12-4; size: -; DNA: TGTGCCAGCAGTCCCGAAAGGGGACAGGTCCCTGGGGCCAACGTCCTGACTTTC; CDR3: CASSPERGQVPGANVLTF
J: TRBJ2-1; D: -; V: TRBV5-4; size: -; DNA: TGTGCCAGCAGCTCCTCGAGCCGATCCTACAATGAGCAGTTCTTC; CDR3: CASSSSSRSYNEQFF
J: TRBJ2-7; D: TRBD1; V: TRBV12-3/TRBV12-4; size: few; DNA: TGTGCCAGCAGTTTCCAGGGGGTCTCCTACGAGCAGTACTTC; CDR3: CASSFQGVSYEQYF
J: TRBJ1-3; D: -; V: TRBV14; size: -; DNA: TGTGCCAGCAGCCAAGATTCCGCCCGGGGGTCCGCCGAGGATTTT; CDR3: CASSQDSARGSAEDF
J: TRBJ2-3; D: TRBD2; V: TRBV29-1; size: many; DNA: TGCAGCGTGGACGGGAGGGCCGCAGATACGCAGTATTTT; CDR3: CSVDGRAADTQYF
J: TRBJ1-1; D: -; V: TRBV5-1; size: few; DNA: TGCGCCAGCAGAGAGTGGGGGGCTGACACTGAAGCTTTCTTT; CDR3: CASREWGADTEAFF
J: TRBJ2-5; D: -; V: TRBV7-2; size: -; DNA: TGTGCCAGCAGCTTAGGGGTAGGGGGTGAGACCCAGTACTTC; CDR3: CASSLGVGGETQYF
J: TRBJ2-1; D: TRBD1; V: TRBV7-9; size: -; DNA: TGTGCCAGCAGTCCCATCACCGGGACAGGTATCGACAATGAGCAGTTCTTC; CDR3: CASSPITGTGIDNEQFF
J: TRBJ2-7; D: TRBD2; V: TRBV29-1; size: -; DNA: TGCAGCGCCGGACTAGCAGGGGTGTACGAGCAGTACTTC; CDR3: CSAGLAGVYEQYF
J: TRBJ1-6; D: -; V: TRBV5-1; size: -; DNA: TGCGCCAGCAGCTTCGGCAGATCATATAATTCACCCCTCCACTTT; CDR3: CASSFGRSYNSPLHF
J: TRBJ2-1; D: -; V: TRBV5-1; size: few; DNA: TGCGCCAGCAGCCTGGAGAGGAGCCACAATGAGCAGTTCTTC; CDR3: CASSLERSHNEQFF
J: TRBJ2-7; D: -; V: TRBV12-3/TRBV12-4; size: many; DNA: TGTGCCAGCAGCCTACTGGACTACCCCTACGAGCAGTACTTC; CDR3: CASSLLDYPYEQYF
J: TRBJ1-1; D: -; V: TRBV3-1; size: -; DNA: TGTGCCAGCAGCCAGCACAGGGTCCAGAGGACTGAAGCTTTCTTT; CDR3: CASSQHRVQRTEAFF
J: TRBJ1-2; D: -; V: TRBV15; size: -; DNA: TGTGCCACCAGCAGAGCGGAACCGATTGGGATTGCTGGCTACACCTTC; CDR3: CATSRAEPIGIAGYTF
J: TRBJ2-5; D: TRBD2; V: TRBV20-1; size: -; DNA: TGCAGTGCTCCCCCGGGACTAGCGGTCGAGACCCAGTACTTC; CDR3: CSAPPGLAVETQYF